This T cell receptor beta chain was identified in a study of T-cell memory formation after mild COVID-19 (dated by TCRdb to the early 2020s). As for the study more broadly: TCR sequence clusters from the two donors were found to be largely donor specific. Longitudinal TCRalpha and TCRbeta repertoire sequencing tracked T-cell clones expanding and contracting after mild COVID-19 in a couple of donors. Two young, previously healthy adult volunteers made up the cohort, one male and one female. The investigation overall reported the following: Only a couple of mild cases were covered by the study, and larger cohorts that include severe cases with pre-infection samples were considered necessary. Contracting CD4+ clones appeared mostly in the CM and EM memory subsets, whereas CD8+ clones were enriched in EMRA. Whether the second-wave clones peaking on day 37 were SARS-CoV-2 specific was not confirmed. Balanced CD4/CD8 phenotypes were observed for clones contracting from day 15 to 85, whereas a bias towards CD4+ was observed for a second wave of clones expanding from day 15 to 37. Some responding clones were detected in pre-infection memory, suggesting pre-existing cross-reactive memory T cells joined the SARS-CoV-2 response.

Points on this clonotype: No antigen is known for it. The record has no base qualities; no much larger clone is one base away.

Sequencing relied on an Illumina NovaSeq 6000. TCRalpha and TCRbeta cDNA libraries were constructed by 5'RACE with constant-segment primers, with sample barcodes and unique molecular identifiers being introduced. Trizol reagent was used to extract RNA from every sample. The libraries were amplified in two PCR steps, and the second step added a second sample barcode and Illumina TruSeq adapters. The libraries were sequenced on an Illumina NovaSeq using 2 x 150 bp paired-end reads. As for the authors' bioinformatics: Demultiplexing of reads and collapsing into UMI-guided consensus sequences were performed with migec v1.2.7. With mixcr v2.1.11, UMI consensuses were aligned to TRA and TRB V and J templates and assembled into clonotypes. A clonotype was counted as expanded or contracted only if both edgeR and NoisET called the change significant, with noise models trained on biological replicates. For edgeR calls, the thresholds were a false discovery rate-adjusted p below 0.01 and a log2 fold-change of 1. As an exploratory analysis of dynamics, max-normalized trajectories of the 1000 most abundant clonotypes were examined with PCA combined with hierarchical clustering. Separately sequenced CD4+ and CD8+ repertoires were used to assign a CD4 or CD8 phenotype to each responding clone. TCRdb took the public reads, trimmed them with fastp at Q25, ran MiXCR for clone calling and kept in-frame beta chains. Rows matching on CDR3 protein sequence are summarized as one entry with the most common DNA and genes. The V and J calls follow TCRdb's processing rather than the paper's. The sample table lists roughly 450,000 distinct CDR3 sequences, about 18% of them with a count of one. The ten largest clones capture roughly an eighth of the sample.

Ficoll-Paque density gradient centrifugation was used to isolate PBMCs. The CDR3 has 14 amino acids, counting the end cysteine and phenylalanine. This entry keeps only the CDR3 DNA: 42 bases, framed from base 1. Reading the germline V gene gives CDR1 SGHRS and CDR2 YFSETQ. Deletion took 6 bases off V and 0 bases off J, with a span of 10 bases between the germline ends. In this chain, TRBV5-1 is recombined with TRBJ1-5, with no D gene named confidently. The sequenced sample was PBMCs or a T cell subset sorted from them (not recorded which). This receptor was obtained from an adult woman who had mild COVID-19 (a few samples of this study predate the infection). The sample titles of this study are shuffled in the database, so cell type and time point are left out; the donor was told from shared clones. The DNA sequence is TGCGCCAGCAACTTCGGGAGTAGCAATCAGCCCCAGCATTTT. Translated, it gives CASNFGSSNQPQHF.